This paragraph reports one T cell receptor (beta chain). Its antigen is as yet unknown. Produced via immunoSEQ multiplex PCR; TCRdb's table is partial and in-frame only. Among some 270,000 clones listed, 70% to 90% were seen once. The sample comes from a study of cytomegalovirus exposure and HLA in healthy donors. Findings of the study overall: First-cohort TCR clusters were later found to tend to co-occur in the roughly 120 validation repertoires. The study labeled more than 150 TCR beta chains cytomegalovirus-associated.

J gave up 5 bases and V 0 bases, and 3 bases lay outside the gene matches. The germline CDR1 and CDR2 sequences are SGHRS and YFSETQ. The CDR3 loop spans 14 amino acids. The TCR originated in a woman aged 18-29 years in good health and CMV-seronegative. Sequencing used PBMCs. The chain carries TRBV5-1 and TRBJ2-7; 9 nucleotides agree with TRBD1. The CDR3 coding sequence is TGCGCCAGCAGCTTGGTAGGGACAGGGCACGAGCAGTACTTC. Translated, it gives CASSLVGTGHEQYF.